The 22 T cell receptor beta chains in this list originate from one sample, sequenced in a study of blood T cell repertoires in COVID-19. The table came from immunoSEQ multiplex PCR; TCRdb's copy has only in-frame clones and leaves some out. The data contain around 140,000 clones, about three quarters of them singletons. Sequencing used peripheral blood. All receptors come from an older woman with acute or convalescent COVID-19.

This sequence joins TRBV28 and TRBJ2-3, with TRBD2 matching 13 bases. The germline V gene has CDR1 MDHEN and CDR2 SYDVKM. The CDR3 runs to 15 residues. Trimming removed 5 bases from V and 8 bases from J; junction bases left unmatched: 7. The CDR3 sequence is CASSELAGGQGTQYF. CDR3 in DNA: TGTGCCAGCAGTGAACTAGCGGGAGGGCAGGGTACGCAGTATTTT.

The V call is TRBV15, the J call TRBJ2-1; D unresolved. The germline V gene encodes CDR1 LNHNV and CDR2 YYDKDF (reference sequence). The CDR3 runs 13 residues. The V and J ends lost 6 bases and 5 bases respectively, with 11 bases between them. The CDR3 DNA sequence: TGTGCCACCAGGCTAGACCTCGACAATGAGCAGTTCTTC. Translation gives CATRLDLDNEQFF.

V is TRBV27 and J is TRBJ2-1; perhaps TRBD2 as D (6 bases). V was clipped by 3 bases and J by 5 bases, with 17 bases between them. Germline loops: CDR1 MNHEY, CDR2 SMNVEV (reference sequence). This CDR3 has 16 residues. The CDR3 DNA reads as TGTGCCAGCAGTTTCGTTGGAGGGTCCCTACACAATGAGCAGTTCTTC. Translation: CASSFVGGSLHNEQFF.

This sequence joins TRBV20-1 and TRBJ1-1; D possibly corresponds to TRBD1 (5 bases). The CDR3 covers 12 residues. V gave up 3 bases and J gave up 5 bases, with 10 bases separating them. Germline assignment: CDR1 DFQATT and CDR2 SNEGSKA (reference sequence). The CDR3 reads CSASTGGTEAFF. The CDR3 DNA follows: TGCAGTGCTAGTACCGGGGGTACTGAAGCTTTCTTT.

This clone was counted once. This sequence joins TRBV14 and TRBJ2-7; 8 positions match TRBD2. The CDR3 runs 14 residues. With V trimmed by 0 bases and J by 4 bases, 2 bases remained unmatched. CDR1 and CDR2 (germline): SGHDN, FVKESK. As DNA, the CDR3 is TGTGCCAGCAGCCAAGATTTAGCGGGATACGAGCAGTACTTC. It is translated as CASSQDLAGYEQYF.

The rearrangement uses TRBV20-1 and TRBJ1-5; possibly TRBD1 for D (5 bases). CDR1 is DFQATT, CDR2 SNEGSKA, per germline (reference sequence). The CDR3 length is 15 residues. The V and J ends lost 3 bases and 1 base respectively, with 13 bases between them. CDR3 sequence (DNA): TGCAGTGCTAGTCAGGGAATGGGGAGCAATCAGCCCCAGCATTTT. Residues: CSASQGMGSNQPQHF.

V and J are TRBV5-4 and TRBJ2-1; D unclear. Trimming took 3 bases from V and 6 from J, leaving 13 bases between them. Germline lookup yields CDR1 SGHNT and CDR2 YYREEE (reference sequence). The CDR3 is 14 residues long. CDR3: CASSSLVNPNEQFF. The CDR3 DNA reads as TGTGCCAGCAGCTCATTAGTTAACCCCAATGAGCAGTTCTTC.

The chain carries TRBV5-1 and TRBJ1-2; D possibly corresponds to TRBD1 (6 bases). Germline V gives CDR1 SGHRS, CDR2 YFSETQ. This CDR3 comprises 12 residues. V lost 4 bases and J 8 bases, leaving 12 bases between the germline ends. Here the CDR3 DNA reads TGCGCCAGCAGCGAGGGGGTGCGCGGCTACACCTTC. It translates to CASSEGVRGYTF.

The chain joins TRBV7-9 to TRBJ1-1, with 10 bases lining up with TRBD1. Germline CDR1 reads SEHNR; CDR2 reads FQNEAQ (reference sequence). V lost 5 bases, J lost 4 bases, and 4 bases stayed unmatched. The CDR3 loop spans 14 amino acids. The CDR3 region is CASSDRQGATEAFF. CDR3 nucleotides: TGTGCCAGCAGCGATCGACAGGGGGCCACTGAAGCTTTCTTT.

This clone has only a few counts. The chain carries TRBV5-1 and TRBJ1-5; D remains unclear. This CDR3 is 13 amino acids long. Per the germline V gene, CDR1 is SGHRS and CDR2 is YFSETQ. V was pared by 0 bases and J by 9 bases, with 10 bases between. The CDR3 region is CASSLAPAGPQHF. The CDR3 DNA reads TGCGCCAGCAGCTTGGCCCCGGCAGGGCCCCAGCATTTT.

The chain employs TRBV7-3 and TRBJ1-2, with a weak D call TRBD1 (6 bases). The CDR3 is made up of 13 amino acids. V was pared by 5 bases and J by 8 bases, with 15 bases between. The germline CDR1 and CDR2 sequences are SGHTA and FQGTGA. The CDR3 DNA follows: TGTGCCAGCAGCCTGACAGGAGCGGAAGGCTACACCTTC. It codes for CASSLTGAEGYTF.

The sample holds a few counts of this clone. The chain recombines TRBV5-4 with TRBJ2-1; D may be TRBD2 (5 bases). Per the germline V gene, CDR1 is SGHNT and CDR2 is YYREEE (reference sequence). V was cut by 4 bases and J by 0 bases, with 17 bases left in between. The CDR3 runs to 17 residues. CDR3 protein: CASSTGSRRVSYNEQFF. In nucleotides, the CDR3 is TGTGCCAGCAGCACGGGGAGTAGGCGGGTCTCCTACAATGAGCAGTTCTTC.

The genes are TRBV11-2 and TRBJ2-1; D perhaps matches TRBD2 (6 bases). The CDR3 totals 17 residues. Germline V lookup: CDR1 SGHAT, CDR2 FQNNGV. Trimming pared 0 bases from V and 0 bases from J, leaving 12 bases between. CDR3 amino acids: CASSLDYAGSSYNEQFF. CDR3 nucleotide sequence: TGTGCCAGCAGCTTAGACTATGCGGGGAGCTCCTACAATGAGCAGTTCTTC.

The chain combines TRBV9 with TRBJ2-5, with TRBD2 identical over 7 bases. Germline-derived CDR1 and CDR2 are SGDLS and YYNGEE. The CDR3 totals 16 residues. J lost 2 bases, V lost 2 bases, and 9 bases had no gene match. The CDR3 reads CASSVTVGTMQETQYF. Here the CDR3 DNA reads TGTGCCAGCAGCGTCACCGTCGGGACTATGCAAGAGACCCAGTACTTC. The whole variable domain, filled in from reference TRBV9 and TRBJ2-5, reads DSGVTQTPKHLITATGQRVTLRCSPRSGDLSVYWYQQSLDQGLQFLIQYYNGEERAKGNILERFSAQQFPDLHSELNLSSLELGDSALYFCASSVTVGTMQETQYFGPGTRLLVL.

The chain couples TRBV27 to TRBJ1-5; TRBD1 agrees at 7 bases. This CDR3 has 15 amino acids. The ends lost 6 bases at V and 5 bases at J; junction bases unmatched: 10. Germline values: CDR1 MNHEY, CDR2 SMNVEV (reference sequence). The DNA for the CDR3 is TGTGCCAGCAGACAGGGGCCGCTGGGGGATCAGCCCCAGCATTTT. It codes for CASRQGPLGDQPQHF.

This rearrangement joins TRBV2 to TRBJ2-7; possibly TRBD1 for D (6 bases). With 5 bases removed from V and 0 bases from J, the gap between germline ends came to 11 bases. The CDR3 is 14 amino acids. From germline, CDR1 is SNHLY and CDR2 FYNNEI. The CDR3 region is CASSTGYVSYEQYF. The DNA of the CDR3 is TGTGCCAGCAGTACAGGGTATGTCTCCTACGAGCAGTACTTC.

This sequence joins TRBV3-1 (or the pseudogene TRBV3-2) and TRBJ1-1, with a tentative D call TRBD1 (6 bases). V was pared by 0 bases and J by 0 bases, with 14 bases between. The CDR3 runs 17 residues. From germline, CDR1 is LGHDT and CDR2 YNNKEL (reference sequence). CDR3 coding DNA: TGTGCCAGCAGCCAAGACACAGGGCGCTTCATGAACACTGAAGCTTTCTTT. It codes for CASSQDTGRFMNTEAFF.

The chain combines TRBV5-1 with TRBJ2-1, with TRBD2 identical over 10 bases. Germline loops: CDR1 SGHRS, CDR2 YFSETQ. The CDR3 has 14 amino acids. Losses at the gene ends were 7 bases for V and 8 bases for J; bases not matched to a gene: 9. In nucleotides, the CDR3 is TGCGCCAGCTCAAGCGGGAGGGCCTGGGATGAGCAGTTCTTC. It codes for CASSSGRAWDEQFF. Variable domain in full (rest from reference TRBV5-1 and TRBJ2-1): KAGVTQTPRYLIKTRGQQVTLSCSPISGHRSVSWYQQTPGQGLQFLFEYFSETQRNKGNFPGRFSGRQFSNSRSEMNVSTLELGDSALYLCASSSGRAWDEQFFGPGTRLTVL.

This chain links TRBV15 with TRBJ1-2; weak D call: TRBD1 (5 bases). Trimming shortened V by 2 bases and J by 4 bases, and 20 bases separated the two germline ends. Germline V gives CDR1 LNHNV, CDR2 YYDKDF (reference sequence). The CDR3 runs to 17 residues. The CDR3 spells CATSRSRMVQEPYGYTF. The CDR3 region has the DNA TGTGCCACCAGCAGATCCCGGATGGTACAGGAGCCCTATGGCTACACCTTC.

The V and J genes are TRBV28 and TRBJ1-4; D is perhaps TRBD1 (5 bases). Germline CDR1 and CDR2: MDHEN and SYDVKM. The ends were cut back, 2 bases at V and 7 bases at J, with 23 bases in the middle. The CDR3 length is 18 residues. CDR3 sequence: CASSLSGAGLKWSEKLFF. The CDR3 bases are TGTGCCAGCAGTTTAAGTGGGGCAGGGCTTAAGTGGAGTGAAAAACTGTTTTTT.

This chain uses TRBV11-2 with TRBJ1-1; TRBD1 is a possible D gene (5 bases). The CDR3 totals 15 residues. The germline V and J ends were trimmed by 4 bases and 1 base, with 13 bases remaining between them. Germline V lookup: CDR1 SGHAT, CDR2 FQNNGV. The CDR3 DNA sequence: TGTGCCAGCAGCTGGGGAGGGGCCGCGAACACTGAAGCTTTCTTT. This encodes CASSWGGAANTEAFF.

This clone was observed a single time. The chain couples TRBV6-5 to TRBJ2-1, with D perhaps matching TRBD2 (5 bases). The V gene's germline CDR1 is MNHEY and CDR2 SVGAGI. The CDR3 consists of 13 residues. V lost 4 bases to trimming and J lost 4 bases, with 8 bases between them. The CDR3 bases are TGTGCCAGCAGTTTTGGACTTTACAATGAGCAGTTCTTC. This codes for CASSFGLYNEQFF.